This T cell receptor beta chain came from a study of PD-L1 blockade in urothelial cancer. Study as a whole: Male patients with bladder-origin urothelial cancer numbered about 90% of the roughly 29. There were a median of around 140,000 T cells in blood samples.

Sample time point: peripheral blood 6 weeks after treatment start. The CDR3 is 13 residues long. Trimming cost V 1 base and J 5 bases, with 9 bases left between them. The V gene's germline CDR1 is SGHDT and CDR2 YYEEEE. This clone was detected only once. Antigen specificity is unknown. General study findings and limits: Pretreatment TCR clonality in blood under the median foretold superior survival.

TCRdb's copy holds only in-frame clones and misses some; the assay was immunoSEQ multiplex PCR. The sample consists of over 100,000 clones, around 93% of them appearing once. This sequence was found in a man aged 60-69 years with urothelial cancer. The chain carries TRBV5-6 and TRBJ2-5; D might be TRBD2 (6 bases). The specimen comprised PBMCs, sampled around atezolizumab (anti-PD-L1) treatment. Here the CDR3 DNA reads TGTGCCAGCAGCTTGTCTGGGGGGGAGACCCAGTACTTC. It is translated as CASSLSGGETQYF.